The 2 T cell receptor beta chains presented below share a single source sample, sequenced in a study of T cell repertoires in cytomegalovirus infection. Antigen specificity for these receptors is unknown. MiXCR, run by TCRdb on the reads, gives a single entry per CDR3 protein. Among fewer than 950,000 distinct CDR3 sequences listed, 32% were seen once. The specimen was cultured CD8+ T cells from PBMCs, collected from culture after CMV antigen stimulation. The receptors here all came from a human donor in good health (CMV status not recorded). Some clones in this sample may be carry-over from other donors' samples.

The V gene is TRBV9, the J gene TRBJ1-1, with D tentatively TRBD1 (5 bases). Germline V gives CDR1 SGDLS, CDR2 YYNGEE. The CDR3 loop spans 12 amino acids. The germline V and J ends were trimmed by 4 bases and 6 bases, with 10 bases remaining between them. DNA for the CDR3: TGTGCCAGCAGCATACCGGGACCTGAAGCTTTCTTT. As protein: CASSIPGPEAFF.

This chain connects TRBV7-9 to TRBJ2-2; D gene ambiguous. Trimming took off 10 bases at V and 4 bases at J, with 4 bases between the two ends. CDR1 is SEHNR, CDR2 FQNEAQ, per germline (reference sequence). The CDR3 runs 10 residues. The CDR3 DNA reads as TGTGCCATCTCCACCGGGGAGCTGTTTTTT. Translation: CAISTGELFF.